This TCR beta chain was documented in a study of CD8 T cells in ankylosing spondylitis (dated by TCRdb to about 2017). In terms of the full investigation: To find TCR variants linked to disease, the study profiled T cell receptor beta repertoires in ankylosing spondylitis patients and healthy donors. The full study cohort was made up of about 25 ankylosing spondylitis patients and 108 healthy donors. Samples of peripheral blood were taken, and for ankylosing spondylitis patients, synovial fluid was collected as well. Results the study describes overall, beyond this receptor: The disease-linked clones were reported to be significantly enriched in matched synovial fluid samples from ankylosing spondylitis patients. Some motif variants had previously been reported in the synovial fluid and blood of reactive arthritis patients, which suggests shared mechanisms of disease initiation. A TCR beta motif of about 8 highly homologous amino acid variants appeared characteristic of blood from ankylosing spondylitis patients. The disease-linked clones showed a CD8+ phenotype and occurred at relatively low frequencies in peripheral blood.

Turning to this clonotype: This clone's antigen is unknown. Germline and junction disagree at one end, which may indicate a read error.

The sequencer listed for this sample is Illumina HiSeq 2500. Quantitative 5'-RACE with molecular barcodes was the method used to prepare the TCR beta libraries. Under the source paper's analysis protocol: A new computational method based on a probabilistic model of VDJ rearrangement was used to identify disease-linked TCR variants. TCRdb passed the public sequencing reads through fastp at Q25 and MiXCR, retaining productive beta sequences. Each CDR3 protein gets just one entry, which takes the most common genes and DNA from the rows behind it. What appears here as the V and J calls and clone size reflects TCRdb's work, not the paper's. This sample has 200,000 to 250,000 distinct CDR3 sequences in its table, and about 10% of those were observed once. The top ten hold less than 25% of the sample. Including the terminal cysteine and phenylalanine, the CDR3 comprises 15 residues. CDR3 DNA is the only sequence kept; it has 45 bases, read in frame from the first base.

The chain joins TRBV12-3 or TRBV12-4 to TRBJ2-5; the D gene cannot be resolved reliably. Source material: blood, either unsorted or a sorted T cell fraction (not recorded which). This TCR came from a male donor with ankylosing spondylitis or in good health (not recorded which). The CDR3: CSSRPFSGSQETQYF. The DNA is TGTTCCAGCAGGCCATTTTCGGGTAGCCAAGAGACCCAGTACTTC.